Listed below are T cell receptor beta chains from one sample, sequenced in a study of cytomegalovirus exposure and HLA in healthy donors. Clones were read by immunoSEQ multiplex PCR, and TCRdb kept only the in-frame ones, dropping some. Counted here are tens of thousands of clones, 94% occurring once; the ten biggest clones make up less than 2.5%. The specimen sequenced was PBMCs. All receptors derive from a woman between 18 and 29 years old in good health and CMV-seronegative. CDR3s include the opening cysteine and the closing phenylalanine or tryptophan. Fields, in order: D gene, clone size, V gene, J gene, CDR3 DNA, CDR3 protein. A D gene is named only where the DNA matches it firmly. Part of the rows lack a size; the others show once, few, many or a class for expanded clones.

-,-,TRBV7-2,TRBJ2-3,TGTGCCAGCAGCCCGGATACCCCGGGGGATACGCAGTATTTT,CASSPDTPGDTQYF
TRBD1,-,TRBV4-1,TRBJ2-7,TGCGCCAGCAGCCTAAACAGGGGATTGAGCTACGAGCAGTACTTC,CASSLNRGLSYEQYF
TRBD2,-,TRBV2,TRBJ2-3,TGTGCCAGCATACTAGCGGGGGGGACCGGGGATACGCAGTATTTT,CASILAGGTGDTQYF
-,once,TRBV4-3,TRBJ1-2,TGCGCCAGCAGCCAAGTTAAGGGGTTGGATGGCTACACCTTC,CASSQVKGLDGYTF
-,-,TRBV11-2,TRBJ2-7,TGTGCCAGCAGCTTACGGCCACAGGGATCCTACGAGCAGTACTTC,CASSLRPQGSYEQYF
TRBD2,few,TRBV5-1,TRBJ2-7,TGCGCCAGCAGCTTTGGTAGCGGGATCCCGAGCTCCTACGAGCAGTACTTC,CASSFGSGIPSSYEQYF
TRBD1,-,TRBV7-9,TRBJ1-3,TGTGCCAGCAGCCAGACAGGGTCTGGAAACACCATATATTTT,CASSQTGSGNTIYF
-,-,TRBV7-9,TRBJ2-3,TGTGCCGGGAGGAGGGGGCCGGCAGATACGCAGTATTTT,CAGRRGPADTQYF
-,once,TRBV11-2,TRBJ2-7,TGTGCCAGCAGCTTATTCGGGGACAAAGAGCAGTACTTC,CASSLFGDKEQYF
TRBD1,-,TRBV9,TRBJ2-7,TGTGCCAGCAGCCCCCCCGGGACAGGGGTGGGGTACGAGCAGTACTTC,CASSPPGTGVGYEQYF
-,-,TRBV7-2,TRBJ1-2,TGTGCCAGCAGCCATAATCGAGAAACGGGACAAGACTATGGCTACACCTTC,CASSHNRETGQDYGYTF
TRBD1,-,TRBV11-3,TRBJ1-3,TGTGCCAGCGGACCGACAGGGTTGGCAAACACCATATATTTT,CASGPTGLANTIYF
-,-,TRBV5-4,TRBJ1-2,TGTGCCAGCAGCTTGGCCGGGGGTTATGGCTACACCTTC,CASSLAGGYGYTF
-,-,TRBV13,TRBJ1-2,TGTGCCAGCAGCTTCTCTAGGACTCTTTTAGGGACCTTC,CASSFSRTLLGTF
-,-,TRBV19,TRBJ1-1,TGTGCCAGTAGTACTCGTTTCGTGAACACTGAAGCTTTCTTT,CASSTRFVNTEAFF
TRBD2,once,TRBV27,TRBJ2-1,TGTGCCAGCAGTTTCGGGGGAGGGCCTACGAATGAGCAGTTCTTC,CASSFGGGPTNEQFF
TRBD2,-,TRBV7-2,TRBJ2-3,TGTGCCAGCAGCCAGCTGTTCGGGGGGTTAGATACGCAGTATTTT,CASSQLFGGLDTQYF
-,few,TRBV2,TRBJ2-1,TGTGCCAGCAGGACCGCCCAGACAGCCTCCTACAATGAGCAGTTCTTC,CASRTAQTASYNEQFF
-,-,TRBV11-3,TRBJ2-2,TGTGCCAGCAGCTTACTCCGACAGGAAATCACCGGGGAGCTGTTTTTT,CASSLLRQEITGELFF
-,-,TRBV11-3,TRBJ2-1,TGTGCCAGCAGCTTAATTCCTAGTCGGTACAATGAGCAGTTCTTC,CASSLIPSRYNEQFF
TRBD2,-,TRBV2,TRBJ2-3,TGTGCCAGCAACTTAGCGGGGGGCGGTGAATGGGATACGCAGTATTTT,CASNLAGGGEWDTQYF
-,-,TRBV19,TRBJ1-1,TGTGCCAGTGGAAGAGGGTTCCGCACTGAAGCTTTCTTT,CASGRGFRTEAFF
TRBD2,-,TRBV6-4,TRBJ2-1,TGTGCCAGCAGTGACAATATAGCGGGGGATTACAATGAGCAGTTCTTC,CASSDNIAGDYNEQFF
-,-,TRBV18,TRBJ1-2,TGTGCCAGCTCACCCCGGAGTGGGGATAGGGGTTATGGCTACACCTTC,CASSPRSGDRGYGYTF
TRBD1,-,TRBV2,TRBJ2-1,TGTGCCAGCAGGGACCTCAGGGGGCATGAGCAGTTCTTC,CASRDLRGHEQFF
-,-,TRBV27,TRBJ1-1,TGTGCCAGCAGTTTATCGAACAGGGAGGGGACTGAAGCTTTCTTT,CASSLSNREGTEAFF
TRBD1,-,TRBV2,TRBJ1-4,TGTGCCAGCCGAGACAGGGTCCGCGAAAAACTGTTTTTT,CASRDRVREKLFF
TRBD2,-,TRBV7-9,TRBJ2-1,TGTGCCAGCAGCTTCCCGGGACTAGCGGGGTACAATGAGCAGTTCTTC,CASSFPGLAGYNEQFF
TRBD1,-,TRBV19,TRBJ2-1,TGTGCCAGTAGTATCGTGGGACAGGGCTCGAATGAGCAGTTCTTC,CASSIVGQGSNEQFF
TRBD1,once,TRBV5-1,TRBJ2-5,TGCGCCAGCAGCATCGCGACGTCAGGGGGCGGGGAGACCCAGTACTTC,CASSIATSGGGETQYF
-,-,TRBV5-1,TRBJ2-1,TGCGCCAGCAGCCTGCTCTACAGGGAAGATGAGCAGTTCTTC,CASSLLYREDEQFF
-,-,TRBV28,TRBJ2-1,TGTGCCAGCAGTTTCGGCTACAATGAGCAGTTCTTC,CASSFGYNEQFF
TRBD2,-,TRBV2,TRBJ2-7,TGTGCCAGCAGTGATCTCCAGCGGGGATTCTACGAGCAGTACTTC,CASSDLQRGFYEQYF
-,-,TRBV11-2,TRBJ2-1,TGTGCCAGCAGCTTCAGTCAGGCTCTCAGTGAGCAGTTCTTC,CASSFSQALSEQFF
TRBD1,-,TRBV6-1,TRBJ2-7,TGTGCCAGCAGTCACCGGGACAGGGGACACGAGCAGTACTTC,CASSHRDRGHEQYF
TRBD1,-,TRBV28,TRBJ1-4,TGTGCCAGCAGTTCCATGGACAGGGGGCATGAAAAACTGTTTTTT,CASSSMDRGHEKLFF
-,-,TRBV18,TRBJ2-7,TGTGCCAGCTCACCAGGGACCGGCCGGGGGAAGGACGAGCAGTACTTC,CASSPGTGRGKDEQYF
TRBD1,-,TRBV9,TRBJ1-6,TGTGCCAGCAGCGTAGAGGGACAGGGGAGATCACCCCTCCACTTT,CASSVEGQGRSPLHF
TRBD1,-,TRBV27,TRBJ2-3,TGTGCCAGCAGTTTAGGGACAGGGTCCCTTACGAGGTATTTT,CASSLGTGSLTRYF
-,-,TRBV6-5,TRBJ2-2,TGTGCCAGCTGGGGTAGCGAGTCCCCCGGGGAGCTGTTTTTT,CASWGSESPGELFF
TRBD1,few,TRBV25-1,TRBJ2-5,TGTGCCAGCAGTCCGCAGACAGGGCTGGGAGAGACCCAGTACTTC,CASSPQTGLGETQYF
TRBD1,once,TRBV19,TRBJ1-1,TGTGCCAGTAGTATAGAACAGGGGGCGCGAGGTACTGAAGCTTTCTTT,CASSIEQGARGTEAFF
TRBD2,-,TRBV5-1,TRBJ2-3,TGCGCCAGCAGCTTGGTGGGTAGCGGGAGCACAGATACGCAGTATTTT,CASSLVGSGSTDTQYF
-,once,TRBV19,TRBJ2-7,TGTGCCAGTAAGGCCGGCGCAGGGGAAGACGAGCAGTACTTC,CASKAGAGEDEQYF
TRBD2,few,TRBV19,TRBJ2-1,TGTGCCAGTAGGGTTGCTAGCGGGAGGGCCAATGAGCAGTTCTTC,CASRVASGRANEQFF